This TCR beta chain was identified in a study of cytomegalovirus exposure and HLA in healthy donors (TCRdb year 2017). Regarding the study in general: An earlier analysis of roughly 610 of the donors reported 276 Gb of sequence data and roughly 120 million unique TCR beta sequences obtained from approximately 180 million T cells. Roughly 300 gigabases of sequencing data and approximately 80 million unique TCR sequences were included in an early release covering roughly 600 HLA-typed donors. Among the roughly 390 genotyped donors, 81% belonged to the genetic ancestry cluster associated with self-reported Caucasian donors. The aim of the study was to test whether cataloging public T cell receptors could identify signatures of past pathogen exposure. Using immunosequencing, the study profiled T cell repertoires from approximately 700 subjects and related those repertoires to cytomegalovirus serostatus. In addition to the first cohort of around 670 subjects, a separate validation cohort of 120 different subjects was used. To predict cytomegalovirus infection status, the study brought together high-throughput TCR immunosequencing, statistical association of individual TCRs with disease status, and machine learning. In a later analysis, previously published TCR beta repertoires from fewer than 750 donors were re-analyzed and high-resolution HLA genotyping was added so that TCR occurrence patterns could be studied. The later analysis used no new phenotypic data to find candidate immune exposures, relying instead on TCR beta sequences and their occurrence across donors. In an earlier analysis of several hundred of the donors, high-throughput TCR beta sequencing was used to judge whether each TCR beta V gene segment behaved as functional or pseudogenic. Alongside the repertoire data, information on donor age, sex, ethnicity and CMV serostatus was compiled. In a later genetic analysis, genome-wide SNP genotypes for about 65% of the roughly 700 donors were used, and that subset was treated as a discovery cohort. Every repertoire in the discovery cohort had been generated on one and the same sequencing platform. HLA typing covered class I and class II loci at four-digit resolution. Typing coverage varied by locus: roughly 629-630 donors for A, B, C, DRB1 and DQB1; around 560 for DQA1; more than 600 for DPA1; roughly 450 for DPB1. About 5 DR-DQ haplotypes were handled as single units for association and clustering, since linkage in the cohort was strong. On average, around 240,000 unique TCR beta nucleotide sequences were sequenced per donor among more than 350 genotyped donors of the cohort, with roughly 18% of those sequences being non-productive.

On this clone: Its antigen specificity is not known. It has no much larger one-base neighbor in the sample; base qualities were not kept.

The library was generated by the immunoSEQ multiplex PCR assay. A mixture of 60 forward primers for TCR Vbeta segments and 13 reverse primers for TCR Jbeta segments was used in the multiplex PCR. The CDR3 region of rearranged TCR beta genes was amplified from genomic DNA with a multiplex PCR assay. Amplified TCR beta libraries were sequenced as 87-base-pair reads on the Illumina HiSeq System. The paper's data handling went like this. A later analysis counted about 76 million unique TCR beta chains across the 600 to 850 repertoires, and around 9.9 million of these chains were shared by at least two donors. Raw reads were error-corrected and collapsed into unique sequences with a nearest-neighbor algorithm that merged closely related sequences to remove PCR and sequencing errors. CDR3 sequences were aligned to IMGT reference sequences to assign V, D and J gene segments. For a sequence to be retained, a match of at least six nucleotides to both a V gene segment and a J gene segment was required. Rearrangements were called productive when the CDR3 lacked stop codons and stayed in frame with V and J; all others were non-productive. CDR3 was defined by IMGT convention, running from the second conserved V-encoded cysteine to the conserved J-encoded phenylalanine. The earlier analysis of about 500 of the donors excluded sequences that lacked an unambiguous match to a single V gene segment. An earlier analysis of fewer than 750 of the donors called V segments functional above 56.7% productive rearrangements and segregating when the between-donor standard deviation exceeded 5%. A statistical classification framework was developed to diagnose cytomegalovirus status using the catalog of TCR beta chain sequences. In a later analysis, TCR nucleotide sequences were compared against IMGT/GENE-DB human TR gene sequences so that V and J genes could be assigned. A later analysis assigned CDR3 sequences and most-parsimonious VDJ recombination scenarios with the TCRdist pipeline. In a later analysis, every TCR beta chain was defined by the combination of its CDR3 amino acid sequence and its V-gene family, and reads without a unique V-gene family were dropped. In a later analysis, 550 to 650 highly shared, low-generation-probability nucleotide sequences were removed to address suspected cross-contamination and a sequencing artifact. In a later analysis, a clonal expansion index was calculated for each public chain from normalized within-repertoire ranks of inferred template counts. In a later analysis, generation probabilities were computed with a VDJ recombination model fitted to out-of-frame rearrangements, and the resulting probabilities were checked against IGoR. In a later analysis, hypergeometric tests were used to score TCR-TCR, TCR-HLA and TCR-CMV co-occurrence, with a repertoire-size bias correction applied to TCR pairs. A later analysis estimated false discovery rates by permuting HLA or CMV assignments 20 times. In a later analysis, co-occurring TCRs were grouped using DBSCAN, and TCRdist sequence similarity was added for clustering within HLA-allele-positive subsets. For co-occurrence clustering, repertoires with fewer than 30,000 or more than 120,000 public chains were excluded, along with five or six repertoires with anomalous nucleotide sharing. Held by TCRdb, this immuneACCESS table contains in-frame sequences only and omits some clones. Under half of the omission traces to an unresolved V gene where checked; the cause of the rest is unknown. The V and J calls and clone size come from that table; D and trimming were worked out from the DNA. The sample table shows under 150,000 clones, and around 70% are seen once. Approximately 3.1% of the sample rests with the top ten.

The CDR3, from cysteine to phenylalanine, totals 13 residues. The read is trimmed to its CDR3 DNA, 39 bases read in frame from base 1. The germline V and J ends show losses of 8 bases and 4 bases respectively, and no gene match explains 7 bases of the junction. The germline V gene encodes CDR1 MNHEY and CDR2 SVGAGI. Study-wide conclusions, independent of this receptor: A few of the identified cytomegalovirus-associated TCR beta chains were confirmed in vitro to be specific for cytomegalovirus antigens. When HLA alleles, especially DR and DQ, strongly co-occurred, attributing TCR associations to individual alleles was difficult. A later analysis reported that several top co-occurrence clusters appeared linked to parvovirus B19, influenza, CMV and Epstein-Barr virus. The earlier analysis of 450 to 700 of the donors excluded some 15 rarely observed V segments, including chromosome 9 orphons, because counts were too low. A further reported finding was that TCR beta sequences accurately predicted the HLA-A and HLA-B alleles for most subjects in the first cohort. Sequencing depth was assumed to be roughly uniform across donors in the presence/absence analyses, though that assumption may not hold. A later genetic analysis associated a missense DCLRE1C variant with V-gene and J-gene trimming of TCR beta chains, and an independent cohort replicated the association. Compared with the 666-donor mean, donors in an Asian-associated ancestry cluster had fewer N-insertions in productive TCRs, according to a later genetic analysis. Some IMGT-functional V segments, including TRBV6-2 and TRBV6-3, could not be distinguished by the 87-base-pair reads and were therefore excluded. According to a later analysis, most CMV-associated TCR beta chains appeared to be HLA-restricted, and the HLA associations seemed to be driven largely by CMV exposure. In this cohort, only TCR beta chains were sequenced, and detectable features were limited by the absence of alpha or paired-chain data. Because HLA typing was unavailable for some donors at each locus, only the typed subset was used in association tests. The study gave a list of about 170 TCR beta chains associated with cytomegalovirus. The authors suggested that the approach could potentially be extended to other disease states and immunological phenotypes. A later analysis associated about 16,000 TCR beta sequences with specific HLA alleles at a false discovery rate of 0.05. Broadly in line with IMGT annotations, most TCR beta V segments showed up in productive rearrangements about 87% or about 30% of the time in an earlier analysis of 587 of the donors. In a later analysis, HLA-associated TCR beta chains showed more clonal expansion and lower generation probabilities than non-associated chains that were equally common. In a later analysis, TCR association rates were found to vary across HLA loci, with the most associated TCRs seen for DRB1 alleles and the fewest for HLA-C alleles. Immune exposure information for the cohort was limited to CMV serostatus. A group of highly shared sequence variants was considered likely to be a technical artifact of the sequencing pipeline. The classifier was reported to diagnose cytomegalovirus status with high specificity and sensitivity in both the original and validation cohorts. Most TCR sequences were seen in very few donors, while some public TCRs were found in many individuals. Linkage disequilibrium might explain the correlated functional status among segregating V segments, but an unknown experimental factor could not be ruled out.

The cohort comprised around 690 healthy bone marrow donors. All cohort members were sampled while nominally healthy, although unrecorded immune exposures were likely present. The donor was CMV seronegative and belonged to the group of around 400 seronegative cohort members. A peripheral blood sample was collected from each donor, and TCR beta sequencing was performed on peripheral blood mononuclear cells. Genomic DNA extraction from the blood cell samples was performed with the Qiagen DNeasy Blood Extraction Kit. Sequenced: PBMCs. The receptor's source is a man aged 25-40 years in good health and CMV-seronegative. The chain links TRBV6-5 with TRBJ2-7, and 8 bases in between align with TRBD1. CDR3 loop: CASSGTGPYEQYF. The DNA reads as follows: TGTGCCAGCTCCGGGACAGGCCCTTACGAGCAGTACTTC.